The 16 T cell receptor beta chains in this list originate from one sample, sequenced in a study of cytomegalovirus exposure and HLA in healthy donors. Both 60 Vbeta primers and 13 Jbeta primers went into the PCR. Data came from immunoSEQ multiplex PCR; TCRdb stores just in-frame clones and leaves some out. The sample holds more than 150,000 clones, 65% to 85% seen once. The specimen was PBMCs. Receptors originate from a woman aged 45-60 years in good health and CMV-seropositive.

V is TRBV6-6 and J is TRBJ1-4; 9 nucleotides align to TRBD1. Germline CDR1 is MNHNY and CDR2 is SVGAGI (reference sequence). The CDR3 runs 13 residues. Germline trimming cut 10 bases from V and 6 bases from J; bases unmatched to any gene: 6. The CDR3 reads CATTRDRDEKLFF. CDR3 in DNA: TGTGCCACCACGAGGGACAGGGATGAAAAACTGTTTTTT.

V usage is TRBV9 and J usage is TRBJ2-1, with D perhaps matching TRBD1 (5 bases). This CDR3 has 13 amino acids. Germline V gene lookup returns CDR1 SGDLS and CDR2 YYNGEE. The V end was cut by 1 base, the J end by 6 bases, with 8 bases between. CDR3 in amino acids: CASSVSRANEQFF. For the CDR3, the DNA is TGTGCCAGCAGCGTAAGCAGGGCCAATGAGCAGTTCTTC.

V usage is TRBV6-5 and J usage is TRBJ1-2; TRBD1 is a possible D gene (6 bases). Trimming left V 1 base short and J 8 bases short, with 17 bases between. This CDR3 is built from 15 residues. Looked up from germline, CDR1 is MNHEY and CDR2 is SVGAGI. The CDR3 loop reads CASSYLGGSTWGYTF. Here the CDR3 DNA reads TGTGCCAGCAGTTACTTAGGGGGTTCAACTTGGGGCTACACCTTC.

This clone was detected only a few times. The chain couples TRBV27 to TRBJ2-1, with 7 positions matching TRBD1. After removal of 4 bases from V and 1 base from J, the junction contained 10 bases not matched to a gene. Germline V gene lookup returns CDR1 MNHEY and CDR2 SMNVEV (reference sequence). The CDR3 extends over 17 amino acids. The CDR3 reads CASSSRDSPASYNEQFF. The DNA of the CDR3 is TGTGCCAGCAGTTCCCGGGACAGCCCAGCTTCCTACAATGAGCAGTTCTTC.

This clone was recorded only once. At one end the junction does not follow the germline gene, possibly because of a read error. The V call is TRBV7-2, the J call TRBJ2-6, with a possible D match to TRBD1 (5 bases). This CDR3 comprises 16 residues. The germline V gene encodes CDR1 SGHTA and CDR2 FQGNSA. The DNA for the CDR3 is TGTGCCAGCAGCTTACTCTCCTTGGCTGGGGCCAACGGCCTGACTTTC. Translating gives CASSLLSLAGANGLTF.

The genes are TRBV11-3 and TRBJ2-3; a weak D match, TRBD2 (6 bases). V dropped 1 base and J dropped 1 base, with 9 bases sitting between them. Germline assignment: CDR1 SGHNT and CDR2 YENEEA. The CDR3 spans 15 residues. The CDR3 DNA reads TGTGCCAGCAGCTTAGGTCCGGGGGGCACAGATACGCAGTATTTT. Its translation is CASSLGPGGTDTQYF.

This chain uses TRBV28 with TRBJ2-7; 7 bases fit TRBD1. The germline V gene encodes CDR1 MDHEN and CDR2 SYDVKM. The CDR3 extends over 15 amino acids. J was trimmed by 3 bases and V by 6 bases; bases with no gene match: 11. The CDR3 DNA reads TGTGCCAGCAGGGCCCATCGGGACAGCATCTACGAGCAGTACTTC. Its protein is CASRAHRDSIYEQYF.

The chain carries TRBV10-3 and TRBJ1-6; no firm D call. CDR1 ENHRY and CDR2 SYGVKD come from the germline V gene. The CDR3 consists of 14 residues. Trimming left V 3 bases short and J 5 bases short, with 8 bases between. The CDR3 coding sequence is TGTGCCATCAGTGAATCGGGGAATAATTCACCCCTCCACTTT. This gives the protein CAISESGNNSPLHF.

J is TRBJ1-2 and V is TRBV18; D is unclear. The CDR3 totals 17 residues. Trimming took off 2 bases at V and 0 bases at J, with 16 bases between the two ends. Germline V lookup: CDR1 KGHSH, CDR2 LQKENI. The CDR3 region is CASSPSAGSLANYGYTF. CDR3 DNA: TGTGCCAGCTCACCAAGTGCGGGGTCCCTAGCTAACTATGGCTACACCTTC.

This clone has just one count. The chain is built from TRBV18 and TRBJ1-2; D is perhaps TRBD1 (5 bases). In germline, CDR1 is KGHSH, CDR2 LQKENI. V was clipped by 0 bases and J by 6 bases, with 14 bases between them. This CDR3 region has 15 residues. CDR3 amino acids: CASSPPVQGLDGYTF. CDR3 bases: TGTGCCAGCTCACCACCTGTTCAGGGTCTCGATGGCTACACCTTC.

The V gene is TRBV2, the J gene TRBJ2-7, with 10 bases fitting TRBD1. Trimming took 5 bases from V and 3 from J; bases not matched to a gene: 7. The CDR3 runs 15 residues. Germline values: CDR1 SNHLY, CDR2 FYNNEI. The CDR3 DNA sequence: TGTGCCAGCAGTATACCGGGACAGGGGATCTACGAGCAGTACTTC. Its protein product is CASSIPGQGIYEQYF. The full variable domain, completed using reference TRBV2 and TRBJ2-7, is EPEVTQTPSHQVTQMGQEVILRCVPISNHLYFYWYRQILGQKVEFLVSFYNNEISEKSEIFDDQFSVERPDGSNFTLKIRSTKLEDSAMYFCASSIPGQGIYEQYFGPGTRLTVT.

The rearrangement links TRBV7-2 to TRBJ1-2, with D maybe TRBD1 (5 bases). The germline CDR1 and CDR2 sequences are SGHTA and FQGNSA. V lost 5 bases, J lost 5 bases, and 12 bases lay in between. CDR3 size: 13 residues. The CDR3 loop is CASSPRTFYGYTF. CDR3 coding DNA: TGTGCCAGCAGCCCCCGGACATTTTATGGCTACACCTTC.

This chain joins TRBV7-2 and TRBJ2-2; perhaps TRBD1 as D (5 bases). The CDR3 spans 13 residues. Trimming cost V 4 bases and J 3 bases, with 6 bases left between them. CDR1 SGHTA and CDR2 FQGNSA come from the germline V gene. Here the CDR3 reads CASSYRYTGELFF. CDR3 DNA sequence: TGTGCCAGCAGCTACAGGTACACCGGGGAGCTGTTTTTT.

The chain has TRBV7-3 and TRBJ2-1; TRBD2 agrees at 14 bases. The trim removed 4 bases at V and 4 bases at J, leaving 15 bases unmatched. CDR1 and CDR2 from the germline V gene are SGHTA and FQGTGA. CDR3 size: 20 residues. CDR3 region: CASSSHAREGTSGSYNEQFF. In nucleotides, the CDR3 is TGTGCCAGCAGCTCGCACGCCCGGGAGGGGACTAGCGGGAGTTACAATGAGCAGTTCTTC.

The chain carries TRBV9 and TRBJ2-3; D remains unclear. The CDR3 is 15 amino acids. V was pared by 0 bases and J by 0 bases, with 8 bases between. CDR1 SGDLS and CDR2 YYNGEE come from the germline V gene. The CDR3 coding sequence is TGTGCCAGCAGCGTAGGTTTGGAGAGCACAGATACGCAGTATTTT. It specifies CASSVGLESTDTQYF.

Worth noting for this clone: The junction and the germline gene differ at one end; a read error may be behind it. V usage is TRBV30 and J usage is TRBJ2-6; D unresolved. CDR3 length: 13 amino acids. CDR1 is GTSNPN and CDR2 is SVGIG in the germline V gene (reference sequence). The chain's CDR3 is CASSLSAANGLTF. For the CDR3, the DNA is TGTGCCTCTTCCCTCTCGGCGGCCAACGGCCTGACTTTC.